This is a list of T cell receptor beta chains from one sample in a study of Graves' ophthalmopathy and Graves' hyperthyroidism. TCRdb called the multiplex PCR reads again in MiXCR, with one record for every CDR3 protein. The sample lists 300,000 to 400,000 distinct CDR3 sequences, roughly 15% seen once, with 2% to 3% in the top ten. Sample: peripheral blood. The receptors were sampled from an adult woman with stable Graves' hyperthyroidism. CDR3s include the opening cysteine and the closing phenylalanine or tryptophan. The order of the fields is D gene, V gene, J gene, clone size, CDR3 protein, CDR3 DNA. D genes are given only for firm matches. Size tells how often a clone was seen (once, few, many) or the class of an expanded clone, and some rows leave it out.

D gene: .; V gene: TRBV6-5; J gene: TRBJ1-5; clone size: many; CDR3 protein: CASSYNRDNQPQHF; CDR3 DNA: TGTGCCAGCAGTTACAACAGGGATAATCAGCCCCAGCATTTT
D gene: TRBD1; V gene: TRBV12-3/TRBV12-4; J gene: TRBJ1-1; clone size: many; CDR3 protein: CASRYPGQGEDTEAFF; CDR3 DNA: TGTGCCAGCAGATATCCGGGACAGGGCGAGGACACTGAAGCTTTCTTT
D gene: .; V gene: TRBV20-1; J gene: TRBJ1-1; clone size: few; CDR3 protein: CSAIDPFRGHTEAFF; CDR3 DNA: TGCAGTGCCATCGACCCATTCAGAGGGCACACTGAAGCTTTCTTT
D gene: .; V gene: TRBV29-1; J gene: TRBJ2-7; clone size: .; CDR3 protein: CSASTGGSYEQYF; CDR3 DNA: TGCAGCGCCTCTACCGGAGGGTCCTACGAGCAGTACTTC
D gene: .; V gene: TRBV6-2/TRBV6-3; J gene: TRBJ2-7; clone size: many; CDR3 protein: CASSLEEGLAQYF; CDR3 DNA: TGTGCCAGCAGTCTCGAAGAGGGGCTTGCGCAGTACTTC
D gene: TRBD1; V gene: TRBV12-3/TRBV12-4; J gene: TRBJ1-2; clone size: .; CDR3 protein: CASRTGGDYGYTF; CDR3 DNA: TGTGCCAGCAGGACAGGGGGCGACTATGGCTACACCTTC
D gene: .; V gene: TRBV6-5; J gene: TRBJ1-2; clone size: many; CDR3 protein: CASRLRQRGNGYTF; CDR3 DNA: TGTGCCAGCAGGCTTCGTCAGAGGGGGAATGGCTACACCTTC
D gene: .; V gene: TRBV4-3; J gene: TRBJ2-7; clone size: many; CDR3 protein: CASSPTGRPGEQYF; CDR3 DNA: TGCGCCAGCAGCCCAACAGGACGCCCGGGCGAGCAGTACTTC
D gene: TRBD2; V gene: TRBV7-8; J gene: TRBJ2-1; clone size: few; CDR3 protein: CASRRKRDSYNEQFF; CDR3 DNA: TGTGCCAGCAGAAGGAAGCGGGACTCCTACAATGAGCAGTTCTTC
D gene: .; V gene: TRBV20-1; J gene: TRBJ1-6; clone size: many; CDR3 protein: CSAPPINPSSPLHF; CDR3 DNA: TGCAGTGCCCCCCCGATCAACCCTTCTTCACCCCTCCACTTT
D gene: .; V gene: TRBV3-1; J gene: TRBJ2-7; clone size: many; CDR3 protein: CASSQFHDSYEQYF; CDR3 DNA: TGTGCCAGCAGCCAGTTTCACGACTCCTACGAGCAGTACTTC
D gene: .; V gene: TRBV19; J gene: TRBJ2-5; clone size: .; CDR3 protein: CASSIAGGPGETQYF; CDR3 DNA: TGTGCCAGTAGTATAGCTGGGGGGCCAGGAGAGACCCAGTACTTC
D gene: .; V gene: TRBV28; J gene: TRBJ1-1; clone size: many; CDR3 protein: CASLPSWTGEAFF; CDR3 DNA: TGTGCCAGCCTCCCCAGTTGGACGGGGGAAGCTTTCTTT
D gene: TRBD2; V gene: TRBV12-3/TRBV12-4; J gene: TRBJ2-3; clone size: few; CDR3 protein: CASTYNIAGGRDTQYF; CDR3 DNA: TGTGCCAGCACCTACAACATAGCGGGAGGGCGGGATACGCAGTATTTT
D gene: TRBD1; V gene: TRBV4-2; J gene: TRBJ1-6; clone size: .; CDR3 protein: CASSQAGQANSPLHF; CDR3 DNA: TGTGCCAGCAGCCAAGCGGGACAGGCCAATTCACCCCTCCACTTT
D gene: .; V gene: TRBV18; J gene: TRBJ2-7; clone size: many; CDR3 protein: CASFTNRGGEQYF; CDR3 DNA: TGTGCCAGCTTCACCAACAGGGGAGGCGAGCAGTACTTC
D gene: .; V gene: TRBV20-1; J gene: TRBJ2-5; clone size: many; CDR3 protein: CSARDPDSLETQYF; CDR3 DNA: TGCAGTGCTAGAGATCCTGACAGCCTAGAGACCCAGTACTTC
D gene: .; V gene: TRBV12-3/TRBV12-4; J gene: TRBJ1-1; clone size: many; CDR3 protein: CASSLVPTGLNTEAFF; CDR3 DNA: TGTGCCAGCAGTTTAGTTCCGACAGGACTGAACACTGAAGCTTTCTTT
D gene: TRBD2; V gene: TRBV28; J gene: TRBJ2-7; clone size: .; CDR3 protein: CATQPGLAITYEQYF; CDR3 DNA: TGTGCCACCCAACCGGGACTAGCGATCACCTACGAGCAGTACTTC
D gene: .; V gene: TRBV19; J gene: TRBJ2-3; clone size: many; CDR3 protein: CASSTSGTKMGDTQYF; CDR3 DNA: TGTGCCAGTAGTACCTCCGGGACGAAAATGGGGGATACGCAGTATTTT
D gene: .; V gene: TRBV4-3; J gene: TRBJ1-6; clone size: many; CDR3 protein: CASSQRSAGPLHF; CDR3 DNA: TGCGCCAGCAGCCAACGCAGCGCGGGACCCCTCCACTTT
D gene: .; V gene: TRBV15; J gene: TRBJ2-5; clone size: many; CDR3 protein: CATSRQQETQYF; CDR3 DNA: TGTGCCACCAGCAGGCAACAAGAGACCCAGTACTTC
D gene: TRBD1; V gene: TRBV11-2; J gene: TRBJ2-4; clone size: many; CDR3 protein: CASSRQGAAKNIQYF; CDR3 DNA: TGTGCCAGCAGCCGACAGGGGGCTGCCAAAAACATTCAGTACTTC
D gene: .; V gene: TRBV11-2; J gene: TRBJ1-2; clone size: .; CDR3 protein: CASSPDNEGFYGYTF; CDR3 DNA: TGTGCTAGCAGCCCTGACAATGAAGGGTTCTATGGCTACACCTTC
D gene: TRBD1; V gene: TRBV6-2/TRBV6-3; J gene: TRBJ1-2; clone size: many; CDR3 protein: CASSYSGTGNRGQRGDYGYTF; CDR3 DNA: TGTGCCAGCAGTTACTCCGGGACAGGGAACCGAGGCCAGCGGGGCGACTATGGCTACACCTTC
D gene: TRBD1; V gene: TRBV3-1; J gene: TRBJ1-5; clone size: .; CDR3 protein: CASSAQTGGGDQPQHF; CDR3 DNA: TGTGCCAGCAGCGCCCAGACAGGGGGCGGAGATCAGCCCCAGCATTTT
D gene: .; V gene: TRBV6-1; J gene: TRBJ2-1; clone size: few; CDR3 protein: CASGGEGEQFF; CDR3 DNA: TGTGCCAGCGGGGGTGAGGGTGAGCAGTTCTTC
D gene: TRBD1; V gene: TRBV5-1; J gene: TRBJ2-7; clone size: many; CDR3 protein: CASSRQGVDADEQYF; CDR3 DNA: TGCGCCAGCAGCAGGCAGGGGGTTGACGCCGACGAGCAGTACTTC
D gene: TRBD2; V gene: TRBV29-1; J gene: TRBJ2-7; clone size: many; CDR3 protein: CSVVLAEGSYEQYF; CDR3 DNA: TGCAGCGTTGTTCTAGCGGAGGGCTCCTACGAGCAGTACTTC
D gene: TRBD1; V gene: TRBV13; J gene: TRBJ2-5; clone size: many; CDR3 protein: CASSGPGQGLTQYF; CDR3 DNA: TGTGCCAGCAGCGGCCCGGGACAGGGATTAACCCAGTACTTC
D gene: .; V gene: TRBV29-1; J gene: TRBJ2-7; clone size: many; CDR3 protein: CSVDTGNSYEQYF; CDR3 DNA: TGCAGCGTTGATACTGGGAATTCCTACGAGCAGTACTTC
D gene: .; V gene: TRBV6-1; J gene: TRBJ1-5; clone size: .; CDR3 protein: CASSDGRAGNQPQHF; CDR3 DNA: TGTGCCAGCAGTGATGGCAGGGCGGGCAATCAGCCCCAGCATTTT
D gene: TRBD1; V gene: TRBV18; J gene: TRBJ1-2; clone size: few; CDR3 protein: CASSPGTGLNGYTF; CDR3 DNA: TGTGCCAGCTCCCCCGGGACAGGGTTAAATGGCTACACCTTC